The rows below give T cell receptor beta chains drawn from one sample of a study of cytomegalovirus exposure and HLA in healthy donors. Sequencing used immunoSEQ multiplex PCR; TCRdb keeps in-frame clones, though not all of them. This table holds 140,000 to 150,000 clones, about 75% found once. Sequenced input: PBMCs. Receptors were obtained from a man aged 30 to 39 in good health and CMV-seronegative. The CDR3 runs from the conserved cysteine through the conserved F or W. A D gene is named only where the DNA matches it firmly. Not every row has a clone size; where given, it reads once, few, many or a size class.

V	J	size	D	DNA	CDR3
TRBV7-2	TRBJ1-1	.	.	TGTGCCAGCAGCTTAGGTTGGGGGCGAATGCGCACTGAAGCTTTCTTT	CASSLGWGRMRTEAFF
TRBV10-3	TRBJ2-1	.	TRBD1	TGTGCCACCACGGGACAGTCCCTCGCCGAGCAGTTCTTC	CATTGQSLAEQFF
TRBV2	TRBJ1-6	.	.	TGTGCCAGCAGTGTTAGTTTTGAATCGGGGTCACCCCTCCACTTT	CASSVSFESGSPLHF
TRBV19	TRBJ1-2	.	TRBD1	TGTGCCAGTAGTAGAGGGACAGCCCCTGGTTCGGGCTACACCTTC	CASSRGTAPGSGYTF
TRBV29-1	TRBJ2-7	.	TRBD1	TGCAGCGTTAGCCGGGACAGGGGCTACGAGCAGTACTTC	CSVSRDRGYEQYF
TRBV6-1	TRBJ2-7	.	TRBD2	TGTGCCAGCAGTGGACTAGCGGACAGCTCCTACGAGCAGTACTTC	CASSGLADSSYEQYF
TRBV11-2	TRBJ1-1	.	TRBD1	TGTGCCAGCAGCTTGTTACAGGGGGCGTTAAACACTGAAGCTTTCTTT	CASSLLQGALNTEAFF
TRBV2	TRBJ2-7	.	.	TGTGCCAGCATTAGCGAGGTCTCCTACGAGCAGTACTTC	CASISEVSYEQYF
TRBV5-1	TRBJ1-6	once	.	TGCGCCAGCAGCTTGGACCCGGGAGGTGGTTCACCCCTCCACTTT	CASSLDPGGGSPLHF
TRBV28	TRBJ1-5	.	.	TGTGCCAGCAGTCGCGCCCCCGATCAGCCCCAGCATTTT	CASSRAPDQPQHF
TRBV30	TRBJ2-3	.	.	TGTGCCTGGAGTGTGGGGGGAGGTGGCACAGATACGCAGTATTTT	CAWSVGGGGTDTQYF
TRBV18	TRBJ2-2	once	TRBD2	TGTGCCAGCTCACCCCTAGCGGGGGGCAACACCGGGGAGCTGTTTTTT	CASSPLAGGNTGELFF
TRBV5-8	TRBJ2-3	.	TRBD2	TGTGCCAGCAGGTCGCCGGGACTAGCGGCAACAGATACGCAGTATTTT	CASRSPGLAATDTQYF
TRBV9	TRBJ2-7	.	.	TGCTTGGGAGCACGACCCTACGAGCAGTACTTC	CLGARPYEQYF
TRBV10-1	TRBJ2-1	.	TRBD2	TGCGCCAGCAGCGGGGCTAGCGGAGAGCAGTTCTTC	CASSGASGEQFF
TRBV6-5	TRBJ2-7	.	TRBD1	TGTGCCAGCAGTTACGGGGGGACAGGGAATTACGAGCAGTACTTC	CASSYGGTGNYEQYF
TRBV2	TRBJ1-2	.	TRBD1	TGTGCCAGCAGTCGACAGGGTGCGGGGAATGGCTACACCTTC	CASSRQGAGNGYTF
TRBV4-1	TRBJ2-3	.	.	TGCGCCAGCAGCCAAGATGGGGCAACAGATACGCAGTATTTT	CASSQDGATDTQYF